This TCR beta chain was captured in a study of CD8 T cells in Susac syndrome. Study information: Within the sequenced Susac syndrome patient group, more than 5 exhibited active disease and about eight were in remission. Blood was drawn from patients with Susac syndrome. At that point, they were therapy-naive, on corticosteroids, or on intravenous immunoglobulin alone.

When the RNA was reverse transcribed, random hexamers were used with an input of roughly 0.45 to 1 ug. From the immunoSEQ multiplex PCR reads, TCRdb called clonotypes with MiXCR, one entry per CDR3 protein. The sample has about 150,000 distinct CDR3 sequences, 90% to 95% seen once; the top ten hold 0.15% to 0.2%. Germline V gene sequence: CDR1 SQVTM, CDR2 ANQGSEA. There are 13 residues in the CDR3. V lost 4 bases, J lost 4 bases, and 13 bases lay in between. Sequencing of TCR beta was performed on blood CD8+ and CD4+ T cells. This receptor was identified in a human donor with Susac syndrome. The rearrangement uses TRBV29-1 and TRBJ1-1; the D is unclear. Sequencing used CD4+ T cells from PBMCs. The CDR3 region is CSVGLPGGTEAFF. In nucleotides, the CDR3 is TGCAGCGTTGGACTCCCCGGAGGCACTGAAGCTTTCTTT.